The 6 T cell receptor beta chains below come from one sample, sequenced in a study of CD8 T cells in Susac syndrome. Random hexamers were used to reverse transcribe an amount of about 0.45 to 1 ug RNA. TCRdb re-called the immunoSEQ multiplex PCR reads with MiXCR, one entry per CDR3 protein. This table has 180,000 or so distinct CDR3 sequences, more than 90% appearing once. Source material: CD4+ T cells from PBMCs. The receptors come from a human donor in good health.

This chain joins TRBV20-1 and TRBJ2-2, with 8 positions matching TRBD1. The CDR3 has 14 amino acids. V was pared by 6 bases and J by 4 bases, with 7 bases of the junction left unmatched. Germline-derived CDR1 and CDR2 are DFQATT and SNEGSKA (reference sequence). CDR3 sequence (DNA): TGCAGTGCCAAGCGACAGGGGCGCACCGGGGAGCTGTTTTTT. Its protein is CSAKRQGRTGELFF.

V and J are TRBV20-1 and TRBJ1-1; weak D call: TRBD1 (5 bases). V was shortened by 4 bases and J by 2 bases, with 17 bases between the two germline ends. The V gene's germline CDR1 is DFQATT and CDR2 SNEGSKA (reference sequence). This CDR3 region has 15 residues. The CDR3 DNA reads TGCAGTGCTAAAGACTATAGGGGCCTCAACACTGAAGCTTTCTTT. Translated, it gives CSAKDYRGLNTEAFF.

This clonotype was recorded once. The rearrangement joins TRBV6-2 or TRBV6-3 to TRBJ2-2; 11 positions match TRBD2. V lost 6 bases, J lost 5 bases, and 2 bases stayed unmatched. This CDR3 contains 14 residues. CDR1 is MNHEY, CDR2 SVGEGT, per germline. The CDR3 nucleotides read TGTGCCAGCAGGTCTAGCGGGGGGACCGGGGAGCTGTTTTTT. Its protein product is CASRSSGGTGELFF.

The chain carries TRBV7-2 and TRBJ2-7, with D unclear. The germline gives CDR1 SGHTA, CDR2 FQGNSA. This CDR3 is built from 14 residues. Trimming removed 0 bases at V and 5 bases at J, with 11 bases between. CDR3 DNA sequence: TGTGCCAGCAGCTTAGCCACTATATCCGACGAGCAGTACTTC. Amino acids: CASSLATISDEQYF.

The J gene is TRBJ2-2, the V gene TRBV9; D gene ambiguous. Germline V CDR1 and CDR2: SGDLS, YYNGEE. V shed 5 bases and J shed 3 bases, with 5 bases lying between them. The length of the CDR3 is 12 residues. The CDR3 DNA reads as TGTGCCAGCAGGGCAGACACCGGGGAGCTGTTTTTT. It codes for CASRADTGELFF.

The V call is TRBV20-1, the J call TRBJ2-7; possibly TRBD1 for D (6 bases). The CDR3 loop spans 13 amino acids. Trimming took off 6 bases at V and 2 bases at J, with 14 bases between the two ends. Germline CDR1 is DFQATT and CDR2 is SNEGSKA (reference sequence). CDR3 residues: CSATGQSTYEQYF. CDR3 sequence (DNA): TGCAGTGCGACGGGACAAAGTACCTACGAGCAGTACTTC.